The TCR beta chain described here comes from a study of cytomegalovirus exposure and HLA in healthy donors. Study-wide results and limits: Among the CMV-associated chains, a few were confirmed in vitro as specific for CMV antigens. Being productive about 87% or about 30% of the time was typical of most TCR beta V segments in an earlier analysis. Rates of TCR association differed by HLA locus in a later analysis, with DRB1 highest and HLA-C lowest.

To note about this clone: The antigen remains unidentified.

Per the germline V gene, CDR1 is SGHTA and CDR2 is FQGNSA. The CDR3 runs to 17 residues. The germline V and J ends were trimmed by 1 base and 14 bases, with 24 bases remaining between them. The primer mix had 60 Vbeta and 13 Jbeta primers. Measured with immunoSEQ multiplex PCR; TCRdb has only the in-frame clones, and not every one. Among approximately 290,000 clones, 80% were seen once, and the ten largest hold 0.3%. Sequenced: PBMCs. This chain connects TRBV7-2 to TRBJ1-6; tentatively, D is TRBD1 (6 bases). The source of this sequence is a girl aged 2 to 10 in good health and CMV-seronegative. This CDR3 is CASSLVSGQRLGGALHF. In DNA form, the CDR3 reads TGTGCCAGCAGCTTAGTATCCGGACAGCGGCTAGGTGGGGCCCTCCACTTT.